The rows below give T cell receptor beta chains drawn from one sample of a study of blood T cell repertoires in COVID-19. Assay: immunoSEQ multiplex PCR; the TCRdb copy retains only in-frame clones and omits some. Of about 200,000 clones detected, roughly 84% appear once; the ten largest clones hold about 13%. Sequencing input: peripheral blood. These receptors came from a human donor in a cohort sampled during active COVID-19. The CDR3 runs from the conserved cysteine through the conserved F or W. Each record gives: J gene, D gene, clone size, V gene, CDR3 DNA, CDR3 protein. A D gene is named only where the DNA matches it firmly. Not every row has a clone size; where given, it reads once, few, many or a size class.

j_call: TRBJ2-7
d_call: NA
clone_size: NA
v_call: TRBV28
cdr3_nt: TGTGCCAGCAGTTTTTACACAGGGAGTTACGAGCAGTACTTC
cdr3_aa: CASSFYTGSYEQYF

j_call: TRBJ1-1
d_call: TRBD1
clone_size: NA
v_call: TRBV6-5
cdr3_nt: TGTGCCAGCAGGGTAGACAGGGGAGACACTGAAGCTTTCTTT
cdr3_aa: CASRVDRGDTEAFF

j_call: TRBJ2-3
d_call: TRBD2
clone_size: many
v_call: TRBV24-1
cdr3_nt: TGTGCCACCAGTGCGACTAGCGGGTTCACAGATACGCAGTATTTT
cdr3_aa: CATSATSGFTDTQYF

j_call: TRBJ2-1
d_call: NA
clone_size: NA
v_call: TRBV6-6
cdr3_nt: TGTGCCAGCACGCCGGGACTCTACAACAATGAGCAGTTCTTC
cdr3_aa: CASTPGLYNNEQFF

j_call: TRBJ2-3
d_call: NA
clone_size: NA
v_call: TRBV12-3/TRBV12-4
cdr3_nt: TGTGCCAGCAGTTTTTCGACAGATACGCAGTATTTT
cdr3_aa: CASSFSTDTQYF

j_call: TRBJ2-7
d_call: TRBD1
clone_size: NA
v_call: TRBV6-6
cdr3_nt: TGTGCCAGCAGTCCTCGACAGGGACGCGAGCAGTACTTC
cdr3_aa: CASSPRQGREQYF

j_call: TRBJ2-7
d_call: NA
clone_size: once
v_call: TRBV5-1
cdr3_nt: TGCGCCAGCAGCTTGGATCACTACGAGCAGTACTTC
cdr3_aa: CASSLDHYEQYF

j_call: TRBJ2-2
d_call: TRBD2
clone_size: few
v_call: TRBV7-9
cdr3_nt: TGTGCCAGCAGCTTGGCGGGAGGTACCGGGGAGCTGTTTTTT
cdr3_aa: CASSLAGGTGELFF

j_call: TRBJ2-7
d_call: NA
clone_size: once
v_call: TRBV5-1
cdr3_nt: TGCGCCAGCGGCCCTAGCCCCTACGAGCAGTACTTC
cdr3_aa: CASGPSPYEQYF

j_call: TRBJ2-7
d_call: TRBD1
clone_size: NA
v_call: TRBV13
cdr3_nt: TGTGCCAGCAGCTTACAGGGGGCCATCTACGAGCAGTACTTC
cdr3_aa: CASSLQGAIYEQYF

j_call: TRBJ2-7
d_call: NA
clone_size: NA
v_call: TRBV28
cdr3_nt: TGTGCCAGCACTAACCCCACTTCCTACGAGCAGTACTTC
cdr3_aa: CASTNPTSYEQYF

j_call: TRBJ2-5
d_call: TRBD1
clone_size: NA
v_call: TRBV7-9
cdr3_nt: TGTGCCAGCAGCTTGACAGGGGGCCAGAAGACCCAGTACTTC
cdr3_aa: CASSLTGGQKTQYF

j_call: TRBJ2-7
d_call: NA
clone_size: NA
v_call: TRBV27
cdr3_nt: TGTGCCAGCCGGGGGACGAGCTCCTACGAGCAGTACTTC
cdr3_aa: CASRGTSSYEQYF

j_call: TRBJ2-3
d_call: NA
clone_size: NA
v_call: TRBV5-1
cdr3_nt: TGCGCCAGCAGCTTGGCCACGGGAGGCACAGATACGCAGTATTTT
cdr3_aa: CASSLATGGTDTQYF

j_call: TRBJ2-5
d_call: TRBD1
clone_size: NA
v_call: TRBV5-1
cdr3_nt: TGCGCCAGCAGCACCGGGACAGGGGAGATCGAGACCCAGTACTTC
cdr3_aa: CASSTGTGEIETQYF

j_call: TRBJ2-1
d_call: NA
clone_size: NA
v_call: TRBV13
cdr3_nt: TGTGCCAGCAGCCCCCAATTCTACAATGAGCAGTTCTTC
cdr3_aa: CASSPQFYNEQFF

j_call: TRBJ2-2
d_call: NA
clone_size: NA
v_call: TRBV19
cdr3_nt: TGTGCCAGTAGTATCGAGGGAATTCTGAACACCGGGGAGCTGTTTTTT
cdr3_aa: CASSIEGILNTGELFF

j_call: TRBJ2-1
d_call: TRBD2
clone_size: NA
v_call: TRBV10-2
cdr3_nt: TGCGCCAGCAGGACAAGCGGGAGTGGCAATGAGCAGTTCTTC
cdr3_aa: CASRTSGSGNEQFF

j_call: TRBJ2-2
d_call: NA
clone_size: few
v_call: TRBV2
cdr3_nt: TGTGCCAGCAGGGCGGGAAGGAACACCGGGGAGCTGTTTTTT
cdr3_aa: CASRAGRNTGELFF

j_call: TRBJ2-1
d_call: TRBD2
clone_size: NA
v_call: TRBV6-1
cdr3_nt: TGTGCCAGCAGTGGCCTGAGCGGGAGCTCCTACAATGAGCAGTTCTTC
cdr3_aa: CASSGLSGSSYNEQFF

j_call: TRBJ2-2
d_call: TRBD1
clone_size: NA
v_call: TRBV12-5
cdr3_nt: TGTGCTAGTGGTCCAGGGACAGACACCGGGGAGCTGTTTTTT
cdr3_aa: CASGPGTDTGELFF

j_call: TRBJ1-4
d_call: TRBD1
clone_size: once
v_call: TRBV4-1
cdr3_nt: TGCGCCAGCAGCCAAGATCGGTATCAGGGGGCAACTAATGAAAAACTGTTTTTT
cdr3_aa: CASSQDRYQGATNEKLFF

j_call: TRBJ2-1
d_call: NA
clone_size: NA
v_call: TRBV4-1
cdr3_nt: TGCGCCAGCAGCCAAGGGGGGCTTGAGCAGTTCTTC
cdr3_aa: CASSQGGLEQFF

j_call: TRBJ2-7
d_call: TRBD2
clone_size: NA
v_call: TRBV7-9
cdr3_nt: TGTGCCAGCAGCTTCGGTGTAGCGGGAATCGAGCAGTACTTC
cdr3_aa: CASSFGVAGIEQYF

j_call: TRBJ1-2
d_call: NA
clone_size: NA
v_call: TRBV9
cdr3_nt: TGTGCCAGCAGCGCAAACTATGGCTACACCTTC
cdr3_aa: CASSANYGYTF

j_call: TRBJ2-2
d_call: NA
clone_size: NA
v_call: TRBV10-1
cdr3_nt: TGCGCCAGTAGACGGGAAACCGGGGAGCTGTTTTTT
cdr3_aa: CASRRETGELFF

j_call: TRBJ2-1
d_call: TRBD2
clone_size: few
v_call: TRBV6-1
cdr3_nt: TGTGCCAGCAGTGAATGGGCTAGCGGGACCCACAATGAGCAGTTCTTC
cdr3_aa: CASSEWASGTHNEQFF

j_call: TRBJ2-1
d_call: NA
clone_size: NA
v_call: TRBV2
cdr3_nt: TGTGCCAGCAGTGAACTTTCTGTTGAGCAGTTCTTC
cdr3_aa: CASSELSVEQFF

j_call: TRBJ1-1
d_call: TRBD1
clone_size: NA
v_call: TRBV2
cdr3_nt: TGTGCCAGCAGGACGATACAGGGGATCACTGAAGCTTTCTTT
cdr3_aa: CASRTIQGITEAFF

j_call: TRBJ1-6
d_call: TRBD1
clone_size: NA
v_call: TRBV7-6
cdr3_nt: TGTGCCAGCGGCGACAGGGTTTATTCACCCCTCCACTTT
cdr3_aa: CASGDRVYSPLHF

j_call: TRBJ2-6
d_call: NA
clone_size: NA
v_call: TRBV28
cdr3_nt: TGTGCCAGCAGTTTATATAGCTCTGGGGCCAACGTCCTGACTTTC
cdr3_aa: CASSLYSSGANVLTF

j_call: TRBJ2-5
d_call: TRBD1
clone_size: NA
v_call: TRBV19
cdr3_nt: TGTGCCAGTAGTCGACAGGGGCGTGAGACCCAGTACTTC
cdr3_aa: CASSRQGRETQYF

j_call: TRBJ2-5
d_call: NA
clone_size: NA
v_call: TRBV7-9
cdr3_nt: TGTGCCAGCACTTACGGGGGGCCCGAGACCCAGTACTTC
cdr3_aa: CASTYGGPETQYF

j_call: TRBJ2-1
d_call: NA
clone_size: NA
v_call: TRBV28
cdr3_nt: TGTGCCAGCGGAATCCAGGGCGATGAGCAGTTCTTC
cdr3_aa: CASGIQGDEQFF

j_call: TRBJ2-5
d_call: TRBD1
clone_size: NA
v_call: TRBV5-8
cdr3_nt: TGTGCCAGCAGCACAGGACAGGGCGGAGAGACCCAGTACTTC
cdr3_aa: CASSTGQGGETQYF

j_call: TRBJ2-1
d_call: TRBD2
clone_size: NA
v_call: TRBV28
cdr3_nt: TGTGCCAGCAGTTTGAGCGGGGATCAGAGCTCCTACAATGAGCAGTTCTTC
cdr3_aa: CASSLSGDQSSYNEQFF

j_call: TRBJ2-5
d_call: TRBD2
clone_size: NA
v_call: TRBV18
cdr3_nt: TGTGCCAGCTCACCGGATACGTTAGCGGGAGGCATAGAGACCCAGTACTTC
cdr3_aa: CASSPDTLAGGIETQYF

j_call: TRBJ2-1
d_call: NA
clone_size: NA
v_call: TRBV2
cdr3_nt: TGTGCCAGCAGTGAACAACTGAGCTCCTACAATGAGCAGTTCTTC
cdr3_aa: CASSEQLSSYNEQFF

j_call: TRBJ2-2
d_call: TRBD1
clone_size: NA
v_call: TRBV2
cdr3_nt: TGTGCCAGCAGGGATGGACAGGCCGTTAACACCGGGGAGCTGTTTTTT
cdr3_aa: CASRDGQAVNTGELFF

j_call: TRBJ1-3
d_call: TRBD1
clone_size: NA
v_call: TRBV28
cdr3_nt: TGTGCCAGCAGTTCCCCGGGACAGAGCTCTGGAAACACCATATATTTT
cdr3_aa: CASSSPGQSSGNTIYF

j_call: TRBJ1-4
d_call: NA
clone_size: NA
v_call: TRBV6-5
cdr3_nt: TGTGCCAGCAGCGGGGGGCGTATTGAAAAACTGTTTTTT
cdr3_aa: CASSGGRIEKLFF

j_call: TRBJ2-1
d_call: NA
clone_size: once
v_call: TRBV28
cdr3_nt: TGTGCCAGCACGCCTGGGCACCCCTCCTACAATGAGCAGTTCTTC
cdr3_aa: CASTPGHPSYNEQFF

j_call: TRBJ2-7
d_call: TRBD2
clone_size: NA
v_call: TRBV13
cdr3_nt: TGTGCCAGCAGCTTAGGTGGGACTACCTACGAGCAGTACTTC
cdr3_aa: CASSLGGTTYEQYF

j_call: TRBJ2-7
d_call: NA
clone_size: NA
v_call: TRBV28
cdr3_nt: TGTGCCAGCAGTTTATTGGGAGAGCCCGAGCAGTACTTC
cdr3_aa: CASSLLGEPEQYF

j_call: TRBJ2-2
d_call: NA
clone_size: NA
v_call: TRBV6-2/TRBV6-3
cdr3_nt: TGTGCCAGCAGTTACTCGATCCCACGTTTGGGGGGAGACACCGGGGAGCTGTTTTTT
cdr3_aa: CASSYSIPRLGGDTGELFF

j_call: TRBJ2-5
d_call: NA
clone_size: NA
v_call: TRBV11-1
cdr3_nt: TGTGCCAGCAGCTTAGGGGGATCGGGGGTCGAGACCCAGTACTTC
cdr3_aa: CASSLGGSGVETQYF

j_call: TRBJ2-7
d_call: TRBD1
clone_size: NA
v_call: TRBV3-1/TRBV3-2
cdr3_nt: TGTGCCAGCAGCCAAGATCAATTTGGGATCGGTTCCGGGACAGCGTACTACGAGCAGTACTTC
cdr3_aa: CASSQDQFGIGSGTAYYEQYF

j_call: TRBJ2-5
d_call: NA
clone_size: NA
v_call: TRBV4-1
cdr3_nt: TGCGCCAGCAGCCAAGAAATAGGGGGTGTCGTGAAGACCCAGTACTTC
cdr3_aa: CASSQEIGGVVKTQYF

j_call: TRBJ2-2
d_call: TRBD2
clone_size: NA
v_call: TRBV5-4
cdr3_nt: TGTGCCAGCAGCTTGGACCTAGCGGGAGGTTGGACCGGGGAGCTGTTTTTT
cdr3_aa: CASSLDLAGGWTGELFF

j_call: TRBJ2-2
d_call: TRBD2
clone_size: NA
v_call: TRBV11-3
cdr3_nt: TGTGCCAGCAGCTCGGGGAGGGGTCCCGCCGGGGAGCTGTTTTTT
cdr3_aa: CASSSGRGPAGELFF

j_call: TRBJ2-1
d_call: NA
clone_size: many
v_call: TRBV21-1
cdr3_nt: TGTGCCAGCACCGGCGGGCTAGCGGGATCGGGTGAGCAGTTCTTC
cdr3_aa: CASTGGLAGSGEQFF

j_call: TRBJ1-1
d_call: NA
clone_size: NA
v_call: TRBV6-6
cdr3_nt: TGTGCCAGCAGTTACTCGAGAACCGAAGCTTTCTTT
cdr3_aa: CASSYSRTEAFF

j_call: TRBJ2-7
d_call: TRBD2
clone_size: NA
v_call: TRBV4-1
cdr3_nt: TGCGCCAGCAGCCACGCCCCCGGGACTAGCGGAGAATACGAGCAGTACTTC
cdr3_aa: CASSHAPGTSGEYEQYF

j_call: TRBJ2-1
d_call: TRBD2
clone_size: many
v_call: TRBV7-2
cdr3_nt: TGTGCCAGCAGCTTATCAGGGACTAGTCAGTTCTTC
cdr3_aa: CASSLSGTSQFF

j_call: TRBJ2-3
d_call: TRBD2
clone_size: NA
v_call: TRBV7-2
cdr3_nt: TGTGCCAGCAGCTTAGCCCCCCTAGCGGGGAACAGGGATACGCAGTATTTT
cdr3_aa: CASSLAPLAGNRDTQYF

j_call: TRBJ2-3
d_call: NA
clone_size: NA
v_call: TRBV27
cdr3_nt: TGTGCCAGCAGTTGGTCAAGCGGGACAGATACGCAGTATTTT
cdr3_aa: CASSWSSGTDTQYF

j_call: TRBJ2-1
d_call: NA
clone_size: NA
v_call: TRBV6-5
cdr3_nt: TGTGCCAGCAGTTACTCGAACATATTTGAGCAGTTCTTC
cdr3_aa: CASSYSNIFEQFF

j_call: TRBJ2-6
d_call: TRBD1
clone_size: NA
v_call: TRBV5-1
cdr3_nt: TGCGCCAGCAGCGCTGGGGACAGACTATGGGAGGCCAACGTCCTGACTTTC
cdr3_aa: CASSAGDRLWEANVLTF